The rows below give T cell receptor beta chains drawn from one sample of a study of cytotoxic CD8 clonotypes in ibrutinib-treated CLL. Method: immunoSEQ multiplex PCR; TCRdb's copy keeps in-frame clones and lacks some. The sample holds 300,000 to 400,000 clones, roughly 70% seen once. This specimen was PBMCs, taken after 36 months of ibrutinib treatment. These receptors originate from a human donor with chronic lymphocytic leukemia. The conserved cysteine and the conserved F or W are not part of the CDR3 here. Each record gives: V gene, J gene, CDR3 protein.

>TRBV10-3|TRBJ2-7
AMGDTSYEQY
>TRBV29-1|TRBJ1-1
SVDRDNTEAF
>TRBV10-3|TRBJ1-5
AISEEYGDQPQH
>TRBV4-2|TRBJ2-7
ASSQDHWRTSGGVYEQY
>TRBV28|TRBJ2-3
ASSELGLAGGLPPDTQY
>TRBV2|TRBJ1-4
ASSDWEKLF
>TRBV7-3|TRBJ2-3
ASSLYPPGLGGLDTQY
>TRBV28|TRBJ1-1
ASSLRGRGEAF
>TRBV9|TRBJ2-1
ASSVASLADSSYNEQF
>TRBV7-2|TRBJ2-2
ASSLGRGGTGELF
>TRBV5-1|TRBJ2-5
ASSLTDGAQY
>TRBV28|TRBJ2-1
ASSSQPGTSFDNEQF
>TRBV19|TRBJ2-5
ASTETSGQETQY
>TRBV28|TRBJ2-5
ASSFDSQETQY
>TRBV12-5|TRBJ1-2
ASGLADRVIYGYT
>TRBV19|TRBJ2-1
ASSIGGFGVNEQF
>TRBV7-7|TRBJ2-7
ASSLGGAEYEQY
>TRBV11-2|TRBJ2-1
ASRVPGQGGKQF
>TRBV10-3|TRBJ1-3
AVGYTGNTIY
>TRBV29-1|TRBJ1-2
SVADRLGNYGYT
>TRBV5-6|TRBJ1-1
ASSSYPRAATEAF
>TRBV19|TRBJ1-6
ASSMMTFNSPLH
>TRBV19|TRBJ2-7
ASSGTGGFIGPYEQY
>TRBV9|TRBJ2-5
ASSAPGGLQETQY
>TRBV7-9|TRBJ2-5
ASSGPLPSGGAEETQY
>TRBV28|TRBJ2-7
ASSHTGQGSYEQY
>TRBV15|TRBJ2-5
ATSRDVIGTSVRETQY
>TRBV5-1|TRBJ1-2
ASSLDPGSNYGYT
>TRBV27|TRBJ2-7
ASSLRVYYEQY
>TRBV9|TRBJ2-7
ASSQGQGFYEQY
>TRBV14|TRBJ1-3
ASSQDPPFSGNTIY
>TRBV7-8|TRBJ2-1
ASSLVGRLSYNEQF
>TRBV20-1|TRBJ1-4
SADLNEKLF
>TRBV27|TRBJ2-1
ASRPDRGFRDEQF
>TRBV18|TRBJ1-2
ASSPSGYYGYT
>TRBV27|TRBJ2-7
ASSDSAFYEQY
>TRBV5-4|TRBJ1-1
ASSSRTATNTEAF
>TRBV5-4|TRBJ1-2
ASTLGQNGYT
>TRBV6-5|TRBJ2-3
ASSYLGFDTQY
>TRBV29-1|TRBJ2-5
SVVGTGDSQETQY
>TRBV18|TRBJ2-1
ASSPLQGTNNEQF
>TRBV6-6|TRBJ1-4
ASSDPQGGTEKLF
>TRBV9|TRBJ2-1
ASSEAGVGHNEQF
>TRBV5-1|TRBJ2-7
ASSSGLAGEARTYEQY